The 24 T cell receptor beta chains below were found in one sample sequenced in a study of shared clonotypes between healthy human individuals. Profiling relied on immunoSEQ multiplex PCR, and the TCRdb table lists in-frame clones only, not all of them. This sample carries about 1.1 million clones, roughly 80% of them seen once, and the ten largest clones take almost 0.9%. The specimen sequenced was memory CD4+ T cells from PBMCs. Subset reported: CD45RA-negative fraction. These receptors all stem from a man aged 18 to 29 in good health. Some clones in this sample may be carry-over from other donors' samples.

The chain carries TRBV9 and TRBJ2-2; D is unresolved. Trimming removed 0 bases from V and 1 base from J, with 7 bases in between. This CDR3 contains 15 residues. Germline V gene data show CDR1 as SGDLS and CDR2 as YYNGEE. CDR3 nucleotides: TGTGCCAGCAGCGTAGTACCGGGGAACACCGGGGAGCTGTTTTTT. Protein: CASSVVPGNTGELFF.

DNA for the CDR3: TGTGCCAGCAGCTTAGGGTCGGCGGCGCAGTATTTT. Translating it yields CASSLGSAAQYF. This chain connects TRBV28 to TRBJ2-3; D uncertain. Germline values: CDR1 MDHEN, CDR2 SYDVKM. The V gene lost 6 bases and the J gene lost 10 bases, with 14 bases spanning the gap. This CDR3 comprises 12 residues.

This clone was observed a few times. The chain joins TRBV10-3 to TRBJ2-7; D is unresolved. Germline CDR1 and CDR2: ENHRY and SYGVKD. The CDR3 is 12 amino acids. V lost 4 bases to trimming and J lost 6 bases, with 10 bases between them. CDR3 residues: CAISGSMGEQYF. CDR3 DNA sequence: TGTGCCATCAGTGGTTCGATGGGCGAGCAGTACTTC.

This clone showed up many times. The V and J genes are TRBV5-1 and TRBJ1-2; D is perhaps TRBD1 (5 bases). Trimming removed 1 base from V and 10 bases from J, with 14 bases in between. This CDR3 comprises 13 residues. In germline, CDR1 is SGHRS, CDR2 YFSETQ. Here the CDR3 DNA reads TGCGCCAGCAGCTTGTCCCCGGAGGGGTACTACACCTTC. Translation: CASSLSPEGYYTF.

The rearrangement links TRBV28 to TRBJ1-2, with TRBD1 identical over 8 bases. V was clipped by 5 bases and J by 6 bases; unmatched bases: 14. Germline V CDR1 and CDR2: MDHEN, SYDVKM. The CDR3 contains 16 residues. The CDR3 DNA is TGTGCCAGCAGTCTACCCCTGACAGGGGCAACGGATGGCTACACCTTC. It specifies CASSLPLTGATDGYTF.

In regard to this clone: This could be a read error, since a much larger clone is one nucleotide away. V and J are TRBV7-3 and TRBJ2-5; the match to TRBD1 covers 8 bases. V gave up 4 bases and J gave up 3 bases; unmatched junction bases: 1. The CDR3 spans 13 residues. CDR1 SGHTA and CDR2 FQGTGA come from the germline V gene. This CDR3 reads CASSSTGEETQYF. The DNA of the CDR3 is TGTGCCAGCAGCTCGACAGGGGAAGAGACCCAGTACTTC.

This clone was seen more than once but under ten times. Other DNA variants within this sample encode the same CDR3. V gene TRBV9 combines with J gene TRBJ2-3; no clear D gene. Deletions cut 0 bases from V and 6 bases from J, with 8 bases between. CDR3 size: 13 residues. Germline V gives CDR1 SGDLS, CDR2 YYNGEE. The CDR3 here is CASSVGSTDTQYF. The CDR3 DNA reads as TGTGCCAGCAGCGTAGGGAGTACGGATACGCAGTATTTT. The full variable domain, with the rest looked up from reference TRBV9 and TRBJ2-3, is DSGVTQTPKHLITATGQRVTLRCSPRSGDLSVYWYQQSLDQGLQFLIQYYNGEERAKGNILERFSAQQFPDLHSELNLSSLELGDSALYFCASSVGSTDTQYFGPGTRLTVL.

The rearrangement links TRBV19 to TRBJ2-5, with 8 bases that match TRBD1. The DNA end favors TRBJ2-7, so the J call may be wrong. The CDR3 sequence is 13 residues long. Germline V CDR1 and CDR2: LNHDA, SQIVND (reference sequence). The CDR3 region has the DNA TGTGCCAGTAGTTACTCGGACAGGGACGAGCAGTACTTC. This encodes CASSYSDRDEQYF.

This chain's CDR3 is CASSMVAGHTEAFF. In DNA form, the CDR3 reads TGTGCCAGTAGTATGGTGGCGGGGCACACTGAAGCTTTCTTT. The rearrangement joins TRBV19 to TRBJ1-1; maybe TRBD1 (5 bases). Trimming removed 3 bases from V and 3 bases from J, with 11 bases in between. The CDR3 is 14 amino acids. Per the germline V gene, CDR1 is LNHDA and CDR2 is SQIVND (reference sequence).

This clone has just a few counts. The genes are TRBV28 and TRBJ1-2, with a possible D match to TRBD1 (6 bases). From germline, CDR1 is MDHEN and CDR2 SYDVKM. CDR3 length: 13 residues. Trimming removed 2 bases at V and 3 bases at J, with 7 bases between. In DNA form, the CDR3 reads TGTGCCAGCAGTTTAGGGGGCCACTATGGCTACACCTTC. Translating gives CASSLGGHYGYTF.

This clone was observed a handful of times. CDR3 in amino acids: CASRPPLAGVNEQFF. The CDR3 DNA follows: TGTGCCAGCAGGCCCCCCCTAGCGGGAGTCAATGAGCAGTTCTTC. The chain uses TRBV5-4 and TRBJ2-1; 10 bases fit TRBD2. CDR3 size: 15 residues. Trimming took 5 bases from V and 6 from J; bases not matched to a gene: 8. Germline assignment: CDR1 SGHNT and CDR2 YYREEE (reference sequence).

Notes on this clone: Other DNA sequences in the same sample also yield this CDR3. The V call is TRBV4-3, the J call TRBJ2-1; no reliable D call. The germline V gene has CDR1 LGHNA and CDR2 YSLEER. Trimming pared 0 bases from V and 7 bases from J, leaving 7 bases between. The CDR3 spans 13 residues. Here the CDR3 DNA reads TGCGCCAGCAGCCAAGATCTGGGAAATGAGCAGTTCTTC. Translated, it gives CASSQDLGNEQFF.

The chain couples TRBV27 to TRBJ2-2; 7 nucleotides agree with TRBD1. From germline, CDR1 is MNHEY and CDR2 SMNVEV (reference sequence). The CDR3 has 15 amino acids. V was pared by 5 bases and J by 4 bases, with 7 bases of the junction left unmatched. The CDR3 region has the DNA TGTGCCAGCAGTCAACGTGACAGGGCCACCGGGGAGCTGTTTTTT. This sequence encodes CASSQRDRATGELFF.

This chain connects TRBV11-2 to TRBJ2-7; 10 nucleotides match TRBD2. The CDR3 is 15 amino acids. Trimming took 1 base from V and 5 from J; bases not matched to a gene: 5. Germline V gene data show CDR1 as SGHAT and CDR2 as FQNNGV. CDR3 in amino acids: CASSLGSGRADEQYF. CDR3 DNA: TGTGCCAGCAGCTTAGGGAGCGGGAGGGCTGACGAGCAGTACTTC.

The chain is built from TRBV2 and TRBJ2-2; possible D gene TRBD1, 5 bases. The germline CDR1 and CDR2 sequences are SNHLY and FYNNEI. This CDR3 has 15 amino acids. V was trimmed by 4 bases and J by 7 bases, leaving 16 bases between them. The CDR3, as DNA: TGTGCCAGCAGTGGGGAAATGAGCAGGGTCGGGGAGCTGTTTTTT. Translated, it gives CASSGEMSRVGELFF.

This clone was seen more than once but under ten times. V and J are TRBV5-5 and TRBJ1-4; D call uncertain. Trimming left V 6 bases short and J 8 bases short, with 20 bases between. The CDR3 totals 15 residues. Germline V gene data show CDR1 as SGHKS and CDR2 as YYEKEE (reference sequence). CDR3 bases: TGTGCCAGCACCATTGAGGGCGGGCCTGGGGAAAAACTGTTTTTT. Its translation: CASTIEGGPGEKLFF.

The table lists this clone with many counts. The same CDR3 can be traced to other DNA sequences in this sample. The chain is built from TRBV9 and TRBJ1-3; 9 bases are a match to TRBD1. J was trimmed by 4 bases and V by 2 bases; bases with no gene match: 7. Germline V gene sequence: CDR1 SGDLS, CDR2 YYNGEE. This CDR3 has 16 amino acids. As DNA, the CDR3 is TGTGCCAGCAGCGTCACGGGACAGGGTTCAGGAAACACCATATATTTT. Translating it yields CASSVTGQGSGNTIYF.

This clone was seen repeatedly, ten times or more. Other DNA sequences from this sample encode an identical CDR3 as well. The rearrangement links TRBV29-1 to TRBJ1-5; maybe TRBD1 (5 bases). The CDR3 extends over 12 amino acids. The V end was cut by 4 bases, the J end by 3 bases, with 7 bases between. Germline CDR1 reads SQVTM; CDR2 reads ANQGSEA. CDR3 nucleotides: TGCAGCGTTGCAGGGTCCAATCAGCCCCAGCATTTT. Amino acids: CSVAGSNQPQHF.

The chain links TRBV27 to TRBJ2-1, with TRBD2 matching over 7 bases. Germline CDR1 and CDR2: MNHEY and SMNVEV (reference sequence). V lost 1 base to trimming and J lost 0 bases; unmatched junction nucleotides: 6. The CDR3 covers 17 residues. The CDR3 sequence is CASSLWASGASYNEQFF. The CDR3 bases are TGTGCCAGCAGTTTATGGGCTAGCGGTGCCTCCTACAATGAGCAGTTCTTC.

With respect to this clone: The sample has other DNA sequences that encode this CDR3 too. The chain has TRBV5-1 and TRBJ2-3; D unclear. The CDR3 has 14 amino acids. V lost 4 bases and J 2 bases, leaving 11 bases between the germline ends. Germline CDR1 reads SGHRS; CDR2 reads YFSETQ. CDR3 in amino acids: CASSPDPNTDTQYF. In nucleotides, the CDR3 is TGCGCCAGCAGCCCAGATCCGAACACAGATACGCAGTATTTT.

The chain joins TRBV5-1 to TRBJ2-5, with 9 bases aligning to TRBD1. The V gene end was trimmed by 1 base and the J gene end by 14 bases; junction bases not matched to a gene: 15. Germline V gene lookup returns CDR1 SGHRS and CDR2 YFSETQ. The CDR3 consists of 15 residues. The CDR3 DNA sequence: TGCGCCAGCAGCTTGTATTCCGGGACAGGGAGAAACCTCTACTTC. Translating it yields CASSLYSGTGRNLYF.

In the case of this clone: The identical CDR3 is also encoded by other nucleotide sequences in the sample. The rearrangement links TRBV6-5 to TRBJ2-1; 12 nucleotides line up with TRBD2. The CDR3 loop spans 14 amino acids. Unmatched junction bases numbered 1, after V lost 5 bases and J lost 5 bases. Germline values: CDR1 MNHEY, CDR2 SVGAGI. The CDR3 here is CASSTSGRNNEQFF. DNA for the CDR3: TGTGCCAGCAGTACTAGCGGGAGGAACAATGAGCAGTTCTTC.

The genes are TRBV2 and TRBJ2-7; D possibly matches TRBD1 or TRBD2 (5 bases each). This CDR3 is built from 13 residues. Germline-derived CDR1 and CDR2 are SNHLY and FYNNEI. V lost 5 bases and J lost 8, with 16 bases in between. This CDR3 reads CASSPGTRGKQYF. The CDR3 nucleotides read TGTGCCAGCAGTCCCGGGACCCGAGGTAAGCAGTACTTC.

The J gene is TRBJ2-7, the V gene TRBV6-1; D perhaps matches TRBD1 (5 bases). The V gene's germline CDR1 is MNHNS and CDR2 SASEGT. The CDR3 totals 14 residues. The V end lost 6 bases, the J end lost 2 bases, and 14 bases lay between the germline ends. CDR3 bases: TGTGCCAGCAGCGCCCAGGGCCTCACCTACGAGCAGTACTTC. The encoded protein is CASSAQGLTYEQYF.